In its sample, the clone carrying this TCR beta chain was seen many times. Researchers prepared the TCRbeta library using unique molecular identifiers, the study reports. TCRdb processed the PCR reads anew with MiXCR; each CDR3 protein has one entry. The sample includes hundreds of thousands of distinct CDR3 sequences, under 15% seen only once; the top ten take about 5.4%. This entry is derived from a study of T-cell reconstitution after alpha-beta-depleted transplantation in children. Trimming at V came to 10 bases and at J to 8 bases, leaving 10 bases not matched to a gene. The CDR3 length is 14 residues. Germline V gene sequence: CDR1 KGHDR, CDR2 SFDVKD.

The receptor was isolated from a human donor who donated a stem cell graft to a child with combined immunodeficiency. Specimen: PBMCs from the stem cell graft donor, collected from the stem cell graft. The chain employs TRBV24-1 and TRBJ2-1, with 10 bases fitting TRBD1. As DNA, the CDR3 is TGTGCCACTGAGGGGACAGGGGTCAGGGATGAGCAGTTCTTC. Its protein is CATEGTGVRDEQFF.